These 20 T cell receptor beta chains were sequenced from one sample in a study of tumor and adjacent non-tumor tissue in lung cancer. RNA was extracted from bulk tissue without any cell sorting. TCRbeta libraries were built with three rounds of nested PCR, modified from ARM-PCR. From the multiplex PCR reads, TCRdb called clonotypes with MiXCR, one entry per CDR3 protein. The data contain over 100,000 distinct CDR3 sequences, roughly 80% of them seen just once; the ten biggest clones take up 30% to 45%. Sample: lung tumor tissue. The source of these receptors is a woman aged 55-69 years with non-small cell lung cancer.

This clonotype was seen many times. V and J are TRBV19 and TRBJ2-3; D is unclear. CDR3 length: 16 amino acids. The germline V gene encodes CDR1 LNHDA and CDR2 SQIVND (reference sequence). The V end was cut by 5 bases, the J end by 1 base, with 16 bases between. The CDR3 sequence: CASSSTRTAGTDTQYF. In DNA form, the CDR3 reads TGTGCCAGTAGTTCCACTCGGACGGCCGGCACAGATACGCAGTATTTT.

As to this clonotype: This may come from a read error, since a much larger clone is one base off. V is TRBV5-5 and J is TRBJ2-1; 7 nucleotides align to TRBD1. Germline lookup yields CDR1 SGHKS and CDR2 YYEKEE (reference sequence). V lost 1 base and J lost 2; bases outside the gene matches: 3. The CDR3 is 15 residues long. CDR3 amino acids: CASSLRQGTYNEQFF. In DNA, the CDR3 is TGTGCCAGCAGCTTGCGACAGGGCACCTACAATGAGCAGTTCTTC.

As to this clonotype: A much more abundant neighbour one base away suggests this may be a read error. The chain combines TRBV6-1 with TRBJ2-1; 8 bases are a match to TRBD2. The CDR3 has 15 residues. CDR1 and CDR2 (germline): MNHNS, SASEGT. The ends lost 1 base at V and 3 bases at J; junction bases unmatched: 2. The CDR3 nucleotides are TGTGCCAGCAGTGAAGACGGGGGGGACTACAATGAGCAGTTCTTC. Its translation: CASSEDGGDYNEQFF.

As to this clonotype: The junction and the germline gene differ at one end; a read error may be behind it. CDR3 residues: CVSSPLAETNYGYTF. CDR3 nucleotide sequence: TGCGTCAGCAGCCCCCTCGCGGAGACTAACTATGGCTACACCTTC. The V gene is TRBV5-1, the J gene TRBJ1-2; D gene ambiguous. CDR1 is SGHRS, CDR2 YFSETQ, per germline. The length of the CDR3 is 15 residues.

The chain carries TRBV10-1 and TRBJ2-3; D call uncertain. This CDR3 has 13 residues. Per germline, CDR1 WNHNN and CDR2 SYGVQD (reference sequence). V was pared by 3 bases and J by 4 bases, with 8 bases between. CDR3 sequence reads: CASSDFSADTQYF. CDR3 nucleotide sequence: TGCGCCAGCAGTGATTTCAGCGCAGATACGCAGTATTTT.

For this clonotype: Given a much more abundant clone one base away, this may be a read error. This rearrangement joins TRBV6-1 to TRBJ2-2, with no clear D. CDR1 MNHNS and CDR2 SASEGT come from the germline V gene. This CDR3 spans 13 amino acids. Trimming stripped 5 bases from V and 3 bases from J, with 7 bases between. CDR3 loop: CASSPSDTGELFF. DNA of the CDR3: TGTGCCAGCAGTCCGTCGGACACCGGGGAGCTGTTTTTT.

Points on this clonotype: At one end, the junction sequence differs from germline, possibly due to a read error. This chain links TRBV11-1 with TRBJ1-2; tentative D call: TRBD1 (5 bases). CDR3 size: 14 residues. Germline assignment: CDR1 SGHAT and CDR2 FQDESV (reference sequence). The CDR3 here is CARSSQAPLHDYTF. The CDR3 DNA reads as TGTGCCAGAAGCTCACAGGCCCCGCTCCATGACTACACCTTC.

V usage is TRBV5-1 and J usage is TRBJ1-1, with D unclear. Between the trimmed V and J ends, which lost 6 bases and 3 bases, there was a span of 18 bases. The CDR3 length is 15 residues. Germline V CDR1 and CDR2: SGHRS, YFSETQ. CDR3 nucleotide sequence: TGCGCCAGCAACTCACTGACAAGCATGGACACTGAAGCTTTCTTT. Protein product: CASNSLTSMDTEAFF. Together with reference TRBV5-1 and TRBJ1-1, the CDR3 gives the full variable domain: KAGVTQTPRYLIKTRGQQVTLSCSPISGHRSVSWYQQTPGQGLQFLFEYFSETQRNKGNFPGRFSGRQFSNSRSEMNVSTLELGDSALYLCASNSLTSMDTEAFFGQGTRLTVV.

Sample share makes this clonotype medium-sized. The rearrangement uses TRBV20-1 and TRBJ2-5; no clear D gene. Per germline, CDR1 DFQATT and CDR2 SNEGSKA (reference sequence). V lost 0 bases to trimming and J lost 4 bases, with 12 bases between them. The CDR3 is made up of 14 amino acids. Written as DNA, the CDR3 is TGCAGTGCTAGAGATTTAGGCACCTTAGAGACCCAGTACTTC. Protein product: CSARDLGTLETQYF.

Worth noting for this clonotype: A much larger clone sits a single nucleotide away, making a read error possible. The J gene is TRBJ2-5, the V gene TRBV20-1, with 7 bases lining up with TRBD2. The germline V gene has CDR1 DFQATT and CDR2 SNEGSKA (reference sequence). V lost 0 bases to trimming and J lost 4 bases; unmatched junction nucleotides: 5. This CDR3 has 14 residues. CDR3 in amino acids: CSARDREELETQYF. The DNA for the CDR3 is TGCAGTGCTAGAGATCGGGAGGAGCTAGAGACCCAGTACTTC.

With respect to this clonotype: This likely comes from a read error, as the CDR3 has no conserved phenylalanine or tryptophan at its end. The chain recombines TRBV11-1 with TRBJ1-6; tentative D call: TRBD1 (6 bases). This CDR3 has 16 amino acids. From germline, CDR1 is SGHAT and CDR2 FQDESV (reference sequence). CDR3 in DNA: TGTGCCAGCAGCTACGACGGACAGTCTTATAATTCGCCCCTCCACTCT. It encodes CASSYDGQSYNSPLHS.

Remarks on this clonotype: Given a much more abundant clone one base away, this may be a read error. The V call is TRBV28, the J call TRBJ2-1, with 9 bases that match TRBD2. CDR3 length equals 16 residues. Germline CDR1 and CDR2: MDHEN and SYDVKM. In DNA, the CDR3 is TGTGCCAGCAGTTTTACTAGCGGGCGCTCCTACAATGAGGAGTTCTTC. This gives the protein CASSFTSGRSYNEEFF.

In regard to this clonotype: A much larger clone lies a single base off, so this may be a read error. The CDR3 sequence is CSAPRDGGTVSGYTF. CDR3 DNA: TGCAGTGCTCCCCGGGACGGGGGGACAGTCTCTGGCTACACCTTC. This chain connects TRBV20-1 to TRBJ1-2; 7 bases fit TRBD1. V shed 5 bases and J 7 bases; nucleotides not matched to a gene: 16. In germline, CDR1 is DFQATT, CDR2 SNEGSKA (reference sequence). The CDR3 consists of 15 residues.

V gene TRBV10-2 combines with J gene TRBJ2-1; weak D call: TRBD2 (6 bases). V was clipped by 7 bases and J by 1 base, with 14 bases between them. Germline V lookup: CDR1 WSHSY, CDR2 SAAADI. There are 15 residues in the CDR3. CDR3 nucleotide sequence: TGCGCCAGCAACTCGAGGAGGGGATCCTACAATGAGCAGTTCTTC. Amino acid sequence: CASNSRRGSYNEQFF.

The CDR3 nucleotides read TGTGCCAGCAGCCCCCGGGACCTTAATTACAATGAGCAGTTCTTC. Amino acids: CASSPRDLNYNEQFF. The chain uses TRBV11-2 and TRBJ2-1; tentatively, D is TRBD1 or TRBD2 (5 bases each). The CDR3 extends over 15 amino acids. The germline V and J ends were trimmed by 5 bases and 4 bases, with 15 bases remaining between them. CDR1 is SGHAT, CDR2 FQNNGV, per germline.

This clonotype qualifies as medium-sized. The chain joins TRBV11-1 to TRBJ1-1; 7 bases agree with TRBD1. Losses at the gene ends were 4 bases for V and 5 bases for J; bases not matched to a gene: 4. The CDR3 sequence is 13 residues long. Germline V gives CDR1 SGHAT, CDR2 FQDESV (reference sequence). In nucleotides, the CDR3 is TGTGCCAGCAGCTCCGACAGGGTGACTGAAGCTTTCTTT. Translating gives CASSSDRVTEAFF.

The chain employs TRBV29-1 and TRBJ2-7; D perhaps matches TRBD2 (6 bases). The germline V gene has CDR1 SQVTM and CDR2 ANQGSEA. The V and J ends lost 7 bases and 4 bases respectively, with 23 bases between them. CDR3 size: 15 residues. The CDR3 DNA reads TGCAGCGCTGCAGGTTTATTGAGCGGGTCATACGAGCAGTACTTC. Translation gives CSAAGLLSGSYEQYF.

A remark on this clonotype: One junction end disagrees with the germline gene, perhaps due to a read error. This sequence joins TRBV6-5 and TRBJ2-3, with unresolved D. The CDR3 totals 15 residues. CDR1 and CDR2 (germline): MNHEY, SVGAGI. The CDR3 DNA sequence: TGTGCCAGCAGTTACTCAGATAGGCGCACATATACGCAGTCTTTT. Its protein product is CASSYSDRRTYTQSF.

About this clonotype: At one end the junction does not follow the germline gene, possibly because of a read error. This rearrangement joins TRBV4-3 to TRBJ1-1; D is undetermined. The CDR3 is made up of 18 amino acids. In germline, CDR1 is LGHNA, CDR2 YSLEER. CDR3 in DNA: TGCGCCAGCAGCCAAGATCTGGAACTGCACTTGATGAACACTGGAGCTTTCTTT. This sequence encodes CASSQDLELHLMNTGAFF.

This sequence joins TRBV5-1 and TRBJ2-1, with 9 bases aligning to TRBD2. Germline CDR1 and CDR2: SGHRS and YFSETQ. V lost 9 bases, J lost 3 bases, and 10 bases stayed unmatched. The CDR3 loop spans 15 amino acids. DNA of the CDR3: TGCGCCAACAGGGCCGGGACTAGCTTCTACAATGAGCAGTTCTTC. As protein: CANRAGTSFYNEQFF.